This T cell receptor (beta chain) was sequenced during a study of shared clonotypes between healthy human individuals. Every immunoSEQ plate was one replicate of a subset's evenly spread DNA. Measured with immunoSEQ multiplex PCR; TCRdb has only the in-frame clones, and not every one. The data contain about half a million clones, approximately 77% of them singletons. Study observations and caveats: Specimens sampled were limited to blood, with tissue repertoires likely differing.

Only one count was recorded for this clone. The target antigen is unknown. This receptor was obtained from a woman in her thirties or forties in good health. Some clones in this sample may be carry-over from other donors' samples. Material for sequencing was PBMCs.

The CDR3 sequence: CASSDRWAGQGYEQYF. The DNA for the CDR3 is TGTGCCAGCAGTGATCGGTGGGCAGGTCAGGGCTACGAGCAGTACTTC. The rearrangement links TRBV6-1 to TRBJ2-7; tentatively, D is TRBD1 (5 bases). The length of the CDR3 is 16 residues. CDR1 MNHNS and CDR2 SASEGT come from the germline V gene. With 3 bases removed from V and 3 bases from J, the gap between germline ends came to 18 bases.